This passage covers 21 T cell receptor beta chains from one sample sequenced in a study of T cell responses to AZD1222 COVID-19 vaccine. Libraries were prepared by immunoSEQ multiplex PCR; TCRdb keeps only in-frame clonotypes and omits some of them. Of 92,000 or so clones listed, roughly 90% are singletons. The sequenced sample was peripheral blood, obtained 28 days after the second AZD1222 dose. Every receptor here comes from an adult who received the AZD1222 COVID-19 vaccine.

The chain carries TRBV12-3 or TRBV12-4 and TRBJ2-3, with D tentatively TRBD1 (6 bases). With 5 bases removed from V and 2 bases from J, the gap between germline ends came to 8 bases. CDR3 size: 13 residues. Here the CDR3 DNA reads TGTGCCAGCAGTCTGGGACACACAGATACGCAGTATTTT. It yields the protein CASSLGHTDTQYF.

The rearrangement uses TRBV11-3 and TRBJ1-4; D unresolved. The germline V and J ends were trimmed by 5 bases and 5 bases, with 9 bases remaining between them. Germline CDR1 and CDR2: SGHNT and YENEEA. The CDR3 is 13 residues long. The CDR3 DNA is TGTGCCAGCAGCCCGACTGCGAATGAAAAACTGTTTTTT. This gives the protein CASSPTANEKLFF.

In its sample, this clone was seen once. V and J are TRBV20-1 and TRBJ1-3; D not certain. With 3 bases removed from V and 3 bases from J, the gap between germline ends came to 9 bases. The germline V gene has CDR1 DFQATT and CDR2 SNEGSKA (reference sequence). This CDR3 contains 13 residues. CDR3 bases: TGCAGTGCTAGTGGGCAGGATGGAAACACCATATATTTT. The encoded protein is CSASGQDGNTIYF.

The V call is TRBV6-1, the J call TRBJ1-5; TRBD1 is a possible D gene (5 bases). Deletions cut 9 bases from V and 3 bases from J, with 18 bases between. Per the germline V gene, CDR1 is MNHNS and CDR2 is SASEGT. The CDR3 spans 15 residues. The CDR3 sequence is CASSEAGRPNQPQHF. Written as DNA, the CDR3 is TGTGCCAGTTCGGAGGCAGGGCGACCCAATCAGCCCCAGCATTTT.

V is TRBV27 and J is TRBJ2-2; the D is unclear. This CDR3 region has 14 residues. Germline V gene sequence: CDR1 MNHEY, CDR2 SMNVEV (reference sequence). The germline V and J ends were trimmed by 2 bases and 10 bases, with 14 bases remaining between them. CDR3 bases: TGTGCCAGCAGTTTACGTCCCTACCCGGAGGAGCTGTTTTTT. Protein: CASSLRPYPEELFF.

This chain joins TRBV5-4 and TRBJ2-7; possible D gene TRBD1, 5 bases. Germline lookup yields CDR1 SGHNT and CDR2 YYREEE (reference sequence). V shed 1 base and J shed 5 bases, with 10 bases lying between them. The CDR3 length is 13 residues. The CDR3 DNA reads TGTGCCAGCAGCTTGACAGGATTGGACGAGCAGTACTTC. Protein product: CASSLTGLDEQYF.

The chain carries TRBV7-2 and TRBJ2-2, with D maybe TRBD1 (6 bases). This CDR3 comprises 15 residues. V was clipped by 6 bases and J by 3 bases, with 14 bases between them. Germline CDR1 is SGHTA and CDR2 is FQGNSA. DNA for the CDR3: TGTGCCAGCAGACACGGACAGTGGGACACCGGGGAGCTGTTTTTT. Translated: CASRHGQWDTGELFF.

The rearrangement joins TRBV5-1 to TRBJ2-6; unclear D gene. Germline CDR1 reads SGHRS; CDR2 reads YFSETQ. Deletions cut 2 bases from V and 0 bases from J, with 6 bases between. The CDR3 has 15 residues. The CDR3 nucleotides read TGCGCCAGCAGCTTCTTAGACTCTGGGGCCAACGTCCTGACTTTC. Translated: CASSFLDSGANVLTF.

V gene TRBV7-3 combines with J gene TRBJ1-1; D remains ambiguous. The length of the CDR3 is 13 residues. In germline, CDR1 is SGHTA, CDR2 FQGTGA. Trimming took 5 bases from V and 1 from J, leaving 8 bases between them. The CDR3 coding sequence is TGTGCCAGCAGCACCCGTCCGAACACTGAAGCTTTCTTT. Amino acids: CASSTRPNTEAFF.

Note on this clone: Additional DNA sequences in this sample encode the identical CDR3. V gene TRBV19 combines with J gene TRBJ1-1; D remains ambiguous. Looked up from germline, CDR1 is LNHDA and CDR2 is SQIVND (reference sequence). Trimming left V 1 base short and J 1 base short, with 1 base between. This CDR3 has 12 amino acids. The CDR3 coding sequence is TGTGCCAGTAGTATAGGGAACACTGAAGCTTTCTTT. Amino acids: CASSIGNTEAFF.

This rearrangement joins TRBV27 to TRBJ1-1; the D is unclear. Trimming cost V 3 bases and J 4 bases, with 15 bases left between them. Germline V gene data show CDR1 as MNHEY and CDR2 as SMNVEV (reference sequence). There are 15 residues in the CDR3. Here the CDR3 reads CASSFRREVSTEAFF. The CDR3, as DNA: TGTGCCAGCAGTTTTAGGAGGGAGGTGAGCACTGAAGCTTTCTTT.

The chain combines TRBV27 with TRBJ1-2; TRBD1 matches 7 bases. With V trimmed by 6 bases and J by 6 bases, 4 bases remained unmatched. The germline CDR1 and CDR2 sequences are MNHEY and SMNVEV (reference sequence). The CDR3 spans 12 residues. The CDR3 sequence is CASSAQGHGYTF. CDR3 bases: TGTGCCAGCAGCGCACAGGGGCATGGCTACACCTTC.

The chain couples TRBV11-1 to TRBJ2-1; tentatively, D is TRBD1 or TRBD2 (6 bases each). The CDR3 length is 16 residues. The V end was cut by 2 bases, the J end by 4 bases, with 15 bases between. CDR1 is SGHAT and CDR2 is FQDESV in the germline V gene (reference sequence). This CDR3 reads CASSLSRGQVYNEQFF. CDR3 coding DNA: TGTGCCAGCAGCTTATCCCGGGGGCAGGTATACAATGAGCAGTTCTTC.

The V call is TRBV4-1, the J call TRBJ1-2; the D gene is possibly TRBD1 (5 bases). V was shortened by 0 bases and J by 4 bases, with 9 bases between the two germline ends. The CDR3 is made up of 14 amino acids. CDR1 and CDR2 from the germline V gene are MGHRA and YSYEKL. CDR3 amino acids: CASSQDWGPYGYTF. The CDR3 DNA reads TGCGCCAGCAGCCAAGATTGGGGACCCTATGGCTACACCTTC.

This clone was recorded once. V is TRBV2 and J is TRBJ1-2; D gene ambiguous. Germline V lookup: CDR1 SNHLY, CDR2 FYNNEI. Trimming removed 8 bases from V and 2 bases from J, with 12 bases in between. CDR3 length equals 13 residues. In DNA form, the CDR3 reads TGTGCCAGCGGAGACACCGTAAACTATGGCTACACCTTC. Its protein product is CASGDTVNYGYTF. Full variable domain (outside the CDR3, taken from reference TRBV2 and TRBJ1-2): EPEVTQTPSHQVTQMGQEVILRCVPISNHLYFYWYRQILGQKVEFLVSFYNNEISEKSEIFDDQFSVERPDGSNFTLKIRSTKLEDSAMYFCASGDTVNYGYTFGSGTRLTVV.

The rearrangement uses TRBV2 and TRBJ1-2, with a weak D call TRBD1 (6 bases). V was clipped by 3 bases and J by 4 bases, with 9 bases between them. The CDR3 covers 13 residues. Germline CDR1 SNHLY, CDR2 FYNNEI. This CDR3 is CASSDDRSYGYTF. In nucleotides, the CDR3 is TGTGCCAGCAGTGATGACAGGAGCTATGGCTACACCTTC.

This chain links TRBV6-6 with TRBJ2-7, with D uncertain. The V and J ends lost 7 bases and 3 bases respectively, with 10 bases between them. This CDR3 contains 12 residues. The germline V gene encodes CDR1 MNHNY and CDR2 SVGAGI (reference sequence). The CDR3 sequence: CASISNSYEQYF. The CDR3 nucleotides read TGTGCCAGCATTTCTAATAGCTACGAGCAGTACTTC.

The chain links TRBV5-1 to TRBJ1-1; D call uncertain. CDR3 length: 14 residues. Per the germline V gene, CDR1 is SGHRS and CDR2 is YFSETQ. Trimming shortened V by 7 bases and J by 3 bases, and 16 bases separated the two germline ends. The CDR3 DNA reads as TGCGCCAGCGGTAGCGAGACGGACTACACTGAAGCTTTCTTT. Its translation is CASGSETDYTEAFF.

The V and J genes are TRBV7-9 and TRBJ1-4; D remains unclear. Looked up from germline, CDR1 is SEHNR and CDR2 is FQNEAQ (reference sequence). Trimming removed 0 bases from V and 5 bases from J, with 4 bases in between. CDR3 length equals 13 residues. CDR3 region: CASSLASNEKLFF. For the CDR3, the DNA is TGTGCCAGCAGCTTAGCCTCAAATGAAAAACTGTTTTTT.

This clone has just one count. V usage is TRBV28 and J usage is TRBJ2-1; no firm D call. This CDR3 has 10 amino acids. Trimming removed 2 bases at V and 7 bases at J, with 0 bases between. Germline loops: CDR1 MDHEN, CDR2 SYDVKM. The CDR3 DNA reads as TGTGCCAGCAGTTTAAATGAGCAGTTCTTC. As protein: CASSLNEQFF.

J is TRBJ1-3 and V is TRBV27; possibly TRBD1 for D (6 bases). Trimming pared 3 bases from V and 4 bases from J, leaving 19 bases between. Germline lookup yields CDR1 MNHEY and CDR2 SMNVEV (reference sequence). The CDR3 runs 17 residues. The CDR3 spells CASSFLGMGGSGNTIYF. The CDR3 bases are TGTGCCAGCAGTTTCTTGGGTATGGGGGGCAGCGGAAACACCATATATTTT.